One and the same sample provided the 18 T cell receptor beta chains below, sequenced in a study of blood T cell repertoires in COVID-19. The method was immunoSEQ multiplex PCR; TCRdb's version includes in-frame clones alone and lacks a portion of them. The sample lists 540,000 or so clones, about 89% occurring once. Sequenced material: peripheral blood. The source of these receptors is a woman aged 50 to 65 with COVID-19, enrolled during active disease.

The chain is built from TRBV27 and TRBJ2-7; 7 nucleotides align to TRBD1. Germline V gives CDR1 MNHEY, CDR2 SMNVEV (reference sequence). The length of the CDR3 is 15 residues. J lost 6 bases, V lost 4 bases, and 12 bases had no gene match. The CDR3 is CASSSTPGQRREQYF. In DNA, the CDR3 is TGTGCCAGCAGTTCGACTCCGGGACAGAGGCGCGAGCAGTACTTC.

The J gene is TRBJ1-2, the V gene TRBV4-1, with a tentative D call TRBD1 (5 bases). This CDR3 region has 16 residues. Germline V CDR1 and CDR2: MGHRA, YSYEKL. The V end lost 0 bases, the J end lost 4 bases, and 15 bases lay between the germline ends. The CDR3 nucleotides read TGCGCCAGCAGCCAAGATCAAATGGGGGGGTTCTATGGCTACACCTTC. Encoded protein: CASSQDQMGGFYGYTF.

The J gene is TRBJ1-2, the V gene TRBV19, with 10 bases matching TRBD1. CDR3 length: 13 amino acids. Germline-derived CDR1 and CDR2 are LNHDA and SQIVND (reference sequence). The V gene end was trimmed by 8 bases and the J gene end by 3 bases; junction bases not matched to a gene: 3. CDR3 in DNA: TGTGCCAGTGCGGACAGGGGGGACTATGGCTACACCTTC. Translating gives CASADRGDYGYTF.

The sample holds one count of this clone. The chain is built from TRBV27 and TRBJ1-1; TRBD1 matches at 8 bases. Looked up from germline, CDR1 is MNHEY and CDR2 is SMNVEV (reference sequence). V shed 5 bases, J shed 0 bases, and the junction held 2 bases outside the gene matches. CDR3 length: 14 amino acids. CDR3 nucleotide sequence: TGTGCCAGCAGTGAGGACAGGGTGAACACTGAAGCTTTCTTT. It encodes CASSEDRVNTEAFF.

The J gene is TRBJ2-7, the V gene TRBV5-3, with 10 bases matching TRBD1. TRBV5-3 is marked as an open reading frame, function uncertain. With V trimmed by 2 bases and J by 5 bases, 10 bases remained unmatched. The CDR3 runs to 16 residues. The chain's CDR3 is CARSLPQTGGPNEQYF. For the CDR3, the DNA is TGTGCCAGAAGCTTACCCCAGACAGGGGGCCCGAACGAGCAGTACTTC.

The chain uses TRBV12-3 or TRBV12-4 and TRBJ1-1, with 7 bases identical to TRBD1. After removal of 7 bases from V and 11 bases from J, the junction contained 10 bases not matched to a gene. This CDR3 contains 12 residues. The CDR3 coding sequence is TGTGCCAGCAATCGAGGGGGCGCGGGGGCTTTCTTT. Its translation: CASNRGGAGAFF.

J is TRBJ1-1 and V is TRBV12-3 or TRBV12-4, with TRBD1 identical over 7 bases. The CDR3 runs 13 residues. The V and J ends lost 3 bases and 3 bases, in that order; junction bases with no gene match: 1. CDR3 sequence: CASSFTGDTEAFF. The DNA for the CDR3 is TGTGCCAGCAGTTTTACAGGGGACACTGAAGCTTTCTTT.

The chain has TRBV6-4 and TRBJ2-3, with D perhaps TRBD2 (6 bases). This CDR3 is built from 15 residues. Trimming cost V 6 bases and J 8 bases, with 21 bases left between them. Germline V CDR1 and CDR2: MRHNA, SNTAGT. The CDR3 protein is CASSLTRARGGTQYF. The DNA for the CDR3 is TGTGCCAGCAGCCTGACTCGTGCGAGGGGAGGTACGCAGTATTTT.

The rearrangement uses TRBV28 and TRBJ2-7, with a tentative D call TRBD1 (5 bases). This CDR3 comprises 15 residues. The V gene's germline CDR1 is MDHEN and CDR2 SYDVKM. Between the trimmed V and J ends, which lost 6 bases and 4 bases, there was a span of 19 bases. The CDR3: CASSRSPPGRYEQYF. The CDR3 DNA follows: TGTGCCAGCAGCCGCTCGCCTCCAGGGCGGTACGAGCAGTACTTC.

The CDR3 is CASSTSPGQAKETQYF. The CDR3, as DNA: TGTGCCAGTAGTACGTCACCGGGACAGGCAAAAGAGACCCAGTACTTC. This chain connects TRBV19 to TRBJ2-5; 8 nucleotides match TRBD1. There are 16 residues in the CDR3. Germline loops: CDR1 LNHDA, CDR2 SQIVND (reference sequence). The trim removed 4 bases at V and 3 bases at J, leaving 10 bases unmatched. The whole variable domain, filled in from reference TRBV19 and TRBJ2-5, reads DGGITQSPKYLFRKEGQNVTLSCEQNLNHDAMYWYRQDPGQGLRLIYYSQIVNDFQKGDIAEGYSVSREKKESFPLTVTSAQKNPTAFYLCASSTSPGQAKETQYFGPGTRLLVL.

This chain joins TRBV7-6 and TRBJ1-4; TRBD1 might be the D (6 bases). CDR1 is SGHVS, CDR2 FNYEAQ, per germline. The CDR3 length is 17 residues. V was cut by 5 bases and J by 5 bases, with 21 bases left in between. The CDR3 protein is CASSRLEVGQLNEKLFF. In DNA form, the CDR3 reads TGTGCCAGCAGCCGTCTAGAGGTGGGACAACTAAATGAAAAACTGTTTTTT.

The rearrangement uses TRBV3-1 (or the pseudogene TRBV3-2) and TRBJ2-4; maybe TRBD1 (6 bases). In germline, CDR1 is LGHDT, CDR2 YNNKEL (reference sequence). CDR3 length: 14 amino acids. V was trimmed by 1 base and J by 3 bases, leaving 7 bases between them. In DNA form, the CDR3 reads TGTGCCAGCAGCCAAGGCAGGGGCAAAAACATTCAGTACTTC. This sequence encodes CASSQGRGKNIQYF.

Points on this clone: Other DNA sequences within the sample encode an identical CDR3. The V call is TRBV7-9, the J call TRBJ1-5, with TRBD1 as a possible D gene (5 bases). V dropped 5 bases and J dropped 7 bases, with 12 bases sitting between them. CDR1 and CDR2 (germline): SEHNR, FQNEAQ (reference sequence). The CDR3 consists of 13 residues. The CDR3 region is CASSVEGAQPQHF. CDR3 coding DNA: TGTGCCAGCAGCGTAGAAGGGGCCCAGCCCCAGCATTTT.

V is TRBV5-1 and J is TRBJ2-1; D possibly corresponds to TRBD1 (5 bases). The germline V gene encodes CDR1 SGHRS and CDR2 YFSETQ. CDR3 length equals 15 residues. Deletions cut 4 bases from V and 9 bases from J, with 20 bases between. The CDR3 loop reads CASSPLQGPVREQFF. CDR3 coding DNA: TGCGCCAGCAGCCCCCTTCAGGGTCCAGTTCGTGAGCAGTTCTTC.

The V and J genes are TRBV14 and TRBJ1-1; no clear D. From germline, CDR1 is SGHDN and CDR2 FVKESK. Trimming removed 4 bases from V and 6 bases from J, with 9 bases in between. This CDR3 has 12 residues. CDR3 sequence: CASSLSSAEAFF. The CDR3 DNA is TGTGCCAGCAGCCTCTCCTCGGCTGAAGCTTTCTTT.

The CDR3 reads CASSWGGTSTDTQYF. The CDR3 nucleotides are TGTGCCAGCAGCTGGGGGGGAACAAGCACAGATACGCAGTATTTT. This chain links TRBV5-4 with TRBJ2-3; 7 nucleotides match TRBD2. In germline, CDR1 is SGHNT, CDR2 YYREEE (reference sequence). The trim removed 3 bases at V and 0 bases at J, leaving 4 bases unmatched. This CDR3 region has 15 residues.

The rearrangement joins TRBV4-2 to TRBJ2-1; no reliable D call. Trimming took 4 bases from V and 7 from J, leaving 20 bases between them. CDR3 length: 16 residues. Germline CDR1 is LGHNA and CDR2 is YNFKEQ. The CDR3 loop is CASSPSAAEFGNEQFF. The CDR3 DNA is TGTGCCAGCAGCCCGTCTGCGGCGGAATTTGGAAATGAGCAGTTCTTC.

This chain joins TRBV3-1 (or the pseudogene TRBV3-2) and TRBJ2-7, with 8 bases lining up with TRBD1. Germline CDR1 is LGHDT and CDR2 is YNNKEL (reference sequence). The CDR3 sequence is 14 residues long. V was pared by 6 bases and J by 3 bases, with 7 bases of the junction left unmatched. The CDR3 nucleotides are TGTGCCAGCAGTTCTTCAGGGGGCGTCTACGAGCAGTACTTC. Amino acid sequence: CASSSSGGVYEQYF.